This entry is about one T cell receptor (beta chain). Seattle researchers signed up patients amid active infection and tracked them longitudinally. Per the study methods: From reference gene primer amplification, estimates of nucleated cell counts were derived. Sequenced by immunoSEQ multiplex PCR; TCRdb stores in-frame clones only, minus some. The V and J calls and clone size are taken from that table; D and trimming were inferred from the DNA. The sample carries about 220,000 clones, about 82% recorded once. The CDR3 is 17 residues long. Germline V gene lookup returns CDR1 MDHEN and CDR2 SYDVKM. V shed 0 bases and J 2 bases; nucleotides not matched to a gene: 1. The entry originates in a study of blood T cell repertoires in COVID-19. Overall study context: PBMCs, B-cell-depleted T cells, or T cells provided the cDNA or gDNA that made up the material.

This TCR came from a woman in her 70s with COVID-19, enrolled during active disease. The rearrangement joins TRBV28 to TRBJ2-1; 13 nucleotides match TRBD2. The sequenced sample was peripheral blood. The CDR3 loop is CASSLWGLAGPYNEQFF. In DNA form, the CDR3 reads TGTGCCAGCAGTTTATGGGGACTAGCGGGACCCTACAATGAGCAGTTCTTC.